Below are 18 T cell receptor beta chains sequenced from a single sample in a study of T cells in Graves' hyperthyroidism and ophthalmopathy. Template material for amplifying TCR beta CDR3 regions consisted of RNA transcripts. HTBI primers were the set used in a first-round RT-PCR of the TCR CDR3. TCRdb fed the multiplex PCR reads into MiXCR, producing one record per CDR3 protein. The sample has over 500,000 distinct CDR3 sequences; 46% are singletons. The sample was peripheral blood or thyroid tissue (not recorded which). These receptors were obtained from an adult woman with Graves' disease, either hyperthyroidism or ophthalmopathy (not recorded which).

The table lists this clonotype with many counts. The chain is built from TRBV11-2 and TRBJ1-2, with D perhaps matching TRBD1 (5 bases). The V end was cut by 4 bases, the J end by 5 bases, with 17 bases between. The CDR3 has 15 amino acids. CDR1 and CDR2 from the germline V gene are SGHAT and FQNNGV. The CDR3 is CASSSILGGGYGYTF. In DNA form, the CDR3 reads TGTGCCAGCAGCTCAATACTCGGGGGAGGGTATGGCTACACCTTC.

CDR3 coding DNA: TGCGCCAGCAGCCCTGATGCGGGATACTCCTACGAGCAGTACTTC. Protein: CASSPDAGYSYEQYF. The rearrangement joins TRBV5-1 to TRBJ2-7, with D possibly matching TRBD2 (6 bases). The germline CDR1 and CDR2 sequences are SGHRS and YFSETQ. With 4 bases removed from V and 0 bases from J, the gap between germline ends came to 14 bases. The CDR3 is made up of 15 amino acids.

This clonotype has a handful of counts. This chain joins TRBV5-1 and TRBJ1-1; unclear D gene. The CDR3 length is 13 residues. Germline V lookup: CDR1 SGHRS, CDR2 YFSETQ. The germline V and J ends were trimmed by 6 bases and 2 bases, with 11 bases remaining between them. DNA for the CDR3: TGCGCCAGCAAGCGGGAGGTAAACACTGAAGCTTTCTTT. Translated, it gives CASKREVNTEAFF.

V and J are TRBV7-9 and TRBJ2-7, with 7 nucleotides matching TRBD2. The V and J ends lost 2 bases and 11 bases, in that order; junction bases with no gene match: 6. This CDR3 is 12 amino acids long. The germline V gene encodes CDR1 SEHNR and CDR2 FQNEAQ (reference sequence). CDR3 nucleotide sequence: TGTGCCAGCAGCTTAATCGCAACTAGCGAGTACTTC. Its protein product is CASSLIATSEYF.

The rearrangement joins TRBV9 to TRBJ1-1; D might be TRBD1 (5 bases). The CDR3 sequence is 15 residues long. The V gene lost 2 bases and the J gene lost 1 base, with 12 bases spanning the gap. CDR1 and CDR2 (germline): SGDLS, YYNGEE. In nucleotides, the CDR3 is TGTGCCAGCAGCGTTGAGGACACACGGAACACTGAAGCTTTCTTT. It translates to CASSVEDTRNTEAFF.

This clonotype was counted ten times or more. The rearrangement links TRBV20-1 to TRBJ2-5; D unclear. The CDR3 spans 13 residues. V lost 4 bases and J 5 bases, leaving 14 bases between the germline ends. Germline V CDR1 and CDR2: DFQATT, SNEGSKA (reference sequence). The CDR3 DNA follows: TGCAGTGCTATCGCGTGGAGAGGCGAGACCCAGTACTTC. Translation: CSAIAWRGETQYF.

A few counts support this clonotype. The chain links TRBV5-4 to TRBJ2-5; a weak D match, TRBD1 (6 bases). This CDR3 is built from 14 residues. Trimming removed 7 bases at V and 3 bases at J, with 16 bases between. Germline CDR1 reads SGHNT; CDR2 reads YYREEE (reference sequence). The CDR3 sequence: CASSPPGTKETQYF. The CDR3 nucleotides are TGTGCCAGCTCACCCCCCGGGACAAAAGAGACCCAGTACTTC.

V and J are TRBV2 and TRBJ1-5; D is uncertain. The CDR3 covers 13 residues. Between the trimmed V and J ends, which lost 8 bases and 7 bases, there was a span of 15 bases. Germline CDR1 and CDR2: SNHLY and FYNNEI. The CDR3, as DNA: TGTGCCAGCCTTGAGGAGAGGAGGCAGCCCCAGCATTTT. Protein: CASLEERRQPQHF. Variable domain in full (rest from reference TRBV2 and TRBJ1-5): EPEVTQTPSHQVTQMGQEVILRCVPISNHLYFYWYRQILGQKVEFLVSFYNNEISEKSEIFDDQFSVERPDGSNFTLKIRSTKLEDSAMYFCASLEERRQPQHFGDGTRLSIL.

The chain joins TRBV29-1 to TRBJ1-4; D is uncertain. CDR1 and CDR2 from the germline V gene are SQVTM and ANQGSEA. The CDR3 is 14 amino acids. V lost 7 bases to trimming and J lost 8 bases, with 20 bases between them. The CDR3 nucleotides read TGCAGCGGCCCGTCGGGTTCGGGGAGAGAAAAACTGTTTTTT. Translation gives CSGPSGSGREKLFF.

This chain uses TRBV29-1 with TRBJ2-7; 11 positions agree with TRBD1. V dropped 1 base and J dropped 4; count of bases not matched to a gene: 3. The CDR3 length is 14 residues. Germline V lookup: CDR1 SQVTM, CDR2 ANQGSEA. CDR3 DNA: TGCAGCGTTGAAGGGGGACAGGGGGGGTACGAGCAGTACTTC. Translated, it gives CSVEGGQGGYEQYF.

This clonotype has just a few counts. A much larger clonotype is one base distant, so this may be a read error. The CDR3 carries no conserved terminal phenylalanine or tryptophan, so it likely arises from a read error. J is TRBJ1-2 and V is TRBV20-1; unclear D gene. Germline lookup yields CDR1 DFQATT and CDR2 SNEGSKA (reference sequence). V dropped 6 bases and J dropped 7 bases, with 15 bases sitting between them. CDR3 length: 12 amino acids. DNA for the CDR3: TGCAGTGCCGTTCCCGGGGAGGGTGGCTACACCCTC. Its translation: CSAVPGEGGYTL.

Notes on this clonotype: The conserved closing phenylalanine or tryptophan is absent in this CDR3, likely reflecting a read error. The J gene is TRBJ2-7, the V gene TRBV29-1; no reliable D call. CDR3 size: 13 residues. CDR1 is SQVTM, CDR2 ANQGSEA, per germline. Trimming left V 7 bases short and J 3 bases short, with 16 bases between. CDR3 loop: CSGRMGPNYEQYL. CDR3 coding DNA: TGCAGCGGGCGTATGGGCCCTAACTACGAGCAGTACCTC.

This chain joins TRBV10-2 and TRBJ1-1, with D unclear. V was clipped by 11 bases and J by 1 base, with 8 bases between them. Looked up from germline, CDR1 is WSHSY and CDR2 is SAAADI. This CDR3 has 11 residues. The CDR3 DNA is TGCGCCGCACTGCAGAACACTGAAGCTTTCTTT. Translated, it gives CAALQNTEAFF.

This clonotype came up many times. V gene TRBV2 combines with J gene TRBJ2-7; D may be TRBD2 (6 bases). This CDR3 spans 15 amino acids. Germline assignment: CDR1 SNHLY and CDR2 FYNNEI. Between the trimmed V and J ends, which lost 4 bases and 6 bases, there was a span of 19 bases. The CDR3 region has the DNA TGTGCCAGCAGTGGCGGGGATCCAGGGCAATTCGAGCAGTACTTC. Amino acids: CASSGGDPGQFEQYF. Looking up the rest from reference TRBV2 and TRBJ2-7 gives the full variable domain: EPEVTQTPSHQVTQMGQEVILRCVPISNHLYFYWYRQILGQKVEFLVSFYNNEISEKSEIFDDQFSVERPDGSNFTLKIRSTKLEDSAMYFCASSGGDPGQFEQYFGPGTRLTVT.

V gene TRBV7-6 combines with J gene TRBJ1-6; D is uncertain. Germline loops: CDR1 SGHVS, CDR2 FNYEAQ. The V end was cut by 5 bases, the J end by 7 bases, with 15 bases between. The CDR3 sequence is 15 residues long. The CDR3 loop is CASSPLGQANSPLHF. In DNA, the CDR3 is TGTGCCAGCAGCCCACTAGGGCAGGCCAATTCACCCCTCCACTTT.

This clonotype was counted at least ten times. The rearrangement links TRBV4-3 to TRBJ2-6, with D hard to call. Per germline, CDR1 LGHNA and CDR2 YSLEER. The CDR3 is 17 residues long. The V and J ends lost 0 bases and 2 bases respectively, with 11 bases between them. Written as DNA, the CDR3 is TGCGCCAGCAGCCAAGATATACCCACTCCTGGGGCCAACGTCCTGACTTTC. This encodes CASSQDIPTPGANVLTF.

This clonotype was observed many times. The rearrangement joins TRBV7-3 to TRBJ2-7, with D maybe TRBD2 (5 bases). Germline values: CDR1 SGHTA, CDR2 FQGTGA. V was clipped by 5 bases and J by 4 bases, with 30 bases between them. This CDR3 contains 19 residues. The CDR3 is CASSPSPERPEVLEYEQYF. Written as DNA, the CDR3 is TGTGCCAGCAGCCCAAGTCCTGAGCGCCCGGAGGTGTTGGAGTACGAGCAGTACTTC.

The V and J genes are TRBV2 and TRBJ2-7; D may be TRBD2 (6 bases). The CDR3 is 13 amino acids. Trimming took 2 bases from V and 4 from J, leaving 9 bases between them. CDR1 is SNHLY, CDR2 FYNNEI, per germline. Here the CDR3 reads CASSEYAGYEQYF. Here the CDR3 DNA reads TGTGCCAGCAGTGAATACGCGGGGTACGAGCAGTACTTC. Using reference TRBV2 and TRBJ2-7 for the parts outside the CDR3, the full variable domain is EPEVTQTPSHQVTQMGQEVILRCVPISNHLYFYWYRQILGQKVEFLVSFYNNEISEKSEIFDDQFSVERPDGSNFTLKIRSTKLEDSAMYFCASSEYAGYEQYFGPGTRLTVT.